Given below is one T cell receptor (beta chain) in context. Its antigen is unknown. This sample was included in a study of CD8+ T cells in alopecia areata. Findings and caveats of the study: In scalp samples, resident alphabeta T cells of normal skin are also sequenced.

The treatment denotes: oral pan-JAK inhibitor, 5-10 mg twice daily. RNA was isolated and reverse transcribed to cDNA, the sequencing template. Profiling relied on immunoSEQ multiplex PCR, and the TCRdb table lists in-frame clones only, not all of them. The profile shows around 300,000 clones, approximately 60% of them singletons. The sequencing used CD4+ T cells sorted from blood, collected at week 52, from a patient treated with tofacitinib. This TCR was recovered from a human donor with alopecia areata.

CDR3 loop: CASSVTGTGGYEQYF. CDR3 in DNA: TGTGCCAGCAGTGTAACCGGGACAGGGGGCTACGAGCAGTACTTC. The chain carries TRBV6-5 and TRBJ2-7; 11 bases agree with TRBD1. The CDR3 covers 15 residues. Losses at the gene ends were 5 bases for V and 3 bases for J; bases not matched to a gene: 6. Germline CDR1 reads MNHEY; CDR2 reads SVGAGI.